This T cell receptor beta chain comes out of a study of response to subunit inactivated influenza vaccine. The V end lost 4 bases, the J end lost 11 bases, and 15 bases lay between the germline ends. Germline V gives CDR1 SEHNR, CDR2 FQNEAQ (reference sequence). This CDR3 has 12 residues. The table lists this clonotype with a count of one. Each CDR3 protein gets one entry after TCRdb re-called the RT-PCR reads with MiXCR. This sample has approximately 230,000 distinct CDR3 sequences, with over 9% found just once. The chain has TRBV7-9 and TRBJ2-7, with D tentatively TRBD2 (6 bases). This clonotype was sampled from a man in his forties or fifties who received an inactivated influenza vaccine. The sample consisted of non-naive T cells sorted from PBMCs, taken less than 15 days before vaccination. CDR3 residues: CASSSAREREYF. The CDR3 nucleotides are TGTGCCAGCAGCTCAGCCCGGGAGAGAGAGTACTTC. The entire variable domain, with the rest obtained from reference TRBV7-9 and TRBJ2-7, is as follows: DTGVSQNPRHKITKRGQNVTFRCDPISEHNRLYWYRQTLGQGPEFLTYFQNEAQLEKSRLLSDRFSAERPKGSFSTLEIQRTEQGDSAMYLCASSSAREREYFGPGTRLTVT.